These T cell receptor beta chains were read from a single sample in a study of blood T cell repertoires in COVID-19. Method: immunoSEQ multiplex PCR; TCRdb's copy keeps in-frame clones and lacks some. The repertoire holds roughly 150,000 clones, roughly 86% seen once, with 2% to 3% in the top ten. The sample taken for sequencing was peripheral blood. These TCRs come from an elderly woman with COVID-19, enrolled during active disease. CDR3s include the opening cysteine and the closing phenylalanine or tryptophan. A D gene is named only where the DNA matches it firmly. Some rows have no size entry. The others give once, few or many, or a class for an expanded clone.

abundance | d_gene | j_gene | v_gene | CDR3nt | CDR3aa
- | TRBD1 | TRBJ2-1 | TRBV7-2 | TGTGCCAGCAGCTTGGGACAGGGCCACTACAATGAGCAGTTCTTC | CASSLGQGHYNEQFF
few | - | TRBJ1-2 | TRBV12-3/TRBV12-4 | TGTGCCAGCAGTTTAGCGCTTGAGAGTGGCTACACCTTC | CASSLALESGYTF
- | TRBD1 | TRBJ1-1 | TRBV28 | TGTGCCAGCAGTTTACCAGGGGGTGGCACTGAAGCTTTCTTT | CASSLPGGGTEAFF
- | TRBD2 | TRBJ2-5 | TRBV4-1 | TGCGCCAGCAGCCAAGTCCCTAGCGGGAGGGAGACCCAGTACTTC | CASSQVPSGRETQYF
- | TRBD1 | TRBJ2-2 | TRBV28 | TGTGCCAGCAGCCATAACAGGGGGGACACCGGGGAGCTGTTTTTT | CASSHNRGDTGELFF
- | - | TRBJ1-4 | TRBV28 | TGTGCCAGCAGTTCGCACAGACAGAATGAAAAACTGTTTTTT | CASSSHRQNEKLFF
once | TRBD1 | TRBJ1-1 | TRBV6-5 | TGTGCCAGCAGTCGGGACAGGGGGCTAGAAGCTTTCTTT | CASSRDRGLEAFF
- | - | TRBJ2-4 | TRBV7-2 | TGTGCCAGCAGCTTAGAGGCAGGAATAAGACCATCAGCCAAAAACATTCAGTACTTC | CASSLEAGIRPSAKNIQYF
- | - | TRBJ2-7 | TRBV28 | TGTGCCAGCAATGCCTCTCCGGGTTACGAGCAGTACTTC | CASNASPGYEQYF
- | - | TRBJ1-6 | TRBV5-1 | TGCGCCAGCAGCCCTCGCCAGGACTCCTATAATTCACCCCTCCACTTT | CASSPRQDSYNSPLHF
- | - | TRBJ1-2 | TRBV3-1/TRBV3-2 | TGTGCCAGCAGCCAAGATTTCGGTGGCTACACCTTC | CASSQDFGGYTF
once | TRBD2 | TRBJ2-1 | TRBV28 | TGTGCCAGCAGTCTAGCGGGAGTTGTCCATGAGCAGTTCTTC | CASSLAGVVHEQFF
- | - | TRBJ2-7 | TRBV11-2 | TGTGCCAGCAGCTTAGTTGGGACAGCGGGCTACGAGCAGTACTTC | CASSLVGTAGYEQYF
- | TRBD1 | TRBJ1-6 | TRBV7-9 | TGTGCCAGCAGCTTCGAGACAGGGCAAAGGTCACCCCTCCACTTT | CASSFETGQRSPLHF
- | - | TRBJ1-3 | TRBV10-3 | TGTGCCATCAGTGAGGGACTCCTGAGCTCTGGAAACACCATATATTTT | CAISEGLLSSGNTIYF
- | TRBD1 | TRBJ2-1 | TRBV6-6 | TGTGCCAGCAGTCCGAACAGGGGCTCCTACAATGAGCAGTTCTTC | CASSPNRGSYNEQFF
- | TRBD1 | TRBJ1-4 | TRBV5-1 | TGCGCCAGCAGCCCGGGGGGACAGGGAAACGAAAAACTGTTTTTT | CASSPGGQGNEKLFF
- | TRBD1 | TRBJ2-7 | TRBV5-1 | TGCGCCAGCCAAGACGGGACAGGGGGCCGCGAGCAGTACTTC | CASQDGTGGREQYF
- | TRBD1 | TRBJ2-5 | TRBV29-1 | TGCAGCGGCCGACAGGGTCCAGAGACCCAGTACTTC | CSGRQGPETQYF
- | TRBD1 | TRBJ1-1 | TRBV27 | TGTGCCAGCAGTTTATACAGGGGGATTCGCACTGAAGCTTTCTTT | CASSLYRGIRTEAFF
once | - | TRBJ2-7 | TRBV6-5 | TGTGCCAGCAGTTTTACAATCGGCCAGACAACCGAGCAGTACTTC | CASSFTIGQTTEQYF
few | - | TRBJ2-2 | TRBV7-8 | TGTGCCAGCAGCCATGATGGGGGGAGGAACACCGGGGAGCTGTTTTTT | CASSHDGGRNTGELFF
few | - | TRBJ1-2 | TRBV10-1 | TGCGCCAGCAGTGTGGGGCAGGTAGTAGTTGAAGGTGGCTACACCTTC | CASSVGQVVVEGGYTF
- | - | TRBJ2-5 | TRBV20-1 | TGCAGTGTTGACAGAAAAGAGACCCAGTACTTC | CSVDRKETQYF
once | TRBD2 | TRBJ2-1 | TRBV19 | TGTGCCAGTAGTATAGCGGGAGGGCTTTACAATGAGCAGTTCTTC | CASSIAGGLYNEQFF
- | - | TRBJ2-1 | TRBV12-3/TRBV12-4 | TGTGCCAGCAGTTTACAGGGTTATGAGCAGTTCTTC | CASSLQGYEQFF
many | TRBD1 | TRBJ1-2 | TRBV28 | TGTGCCAGCAGTGCGACTGGGACAGGGGGAGCTAACTATGGCTACACCTTC | CASSATGTGGANYGYTF
- | - | TRBJ1-2 | TRBV24-1 | TGTGCCACCAGTGACCTTTATGGCTACACCTTC | CATSDLYGYTF
- | TRBD2 | TRBJ2-5 | TRBV7-2 | TGTGCCAGCAGCTTAACGTTAGCGGGAGAGGCAGAGACCCAGTACTTC | CASSLTLAGEAETQYF
- | - | TRBJ1-6 | TRBV7-9 | TGTGCCAGCAGCCTTCTGATAGGAGGTAATTCACCCCTCCACTTT | CASSLLIGGNSPLHF
- | TRBD1 | TRBJ1-1 | TRBV7-2 | TGTGCCAGCAACCGGGACAGGGGTGGTACTGAAGCTTTCTTT | CASNRDRGGTEAFF
- | - | TRBJ1-3 | TRBV9 | TGTGCCAGCAGCGTAGGGGTTGCGACACCTGGAAACACCATATATTTT | CASSVGVATPGNTIYF
- | - | TRBJ2-7 | TRBV5-5 | TGTGCCAGCAGCTTGGCCGACTCAGCGCACGCGGGGGAGCAGTACTTC | CASSLADSAHAGEQYF
- | - | TRBJ2-1 | TRBV27 | TGTGCCAGCAGTTTCATCAGGGGGGCCGCGAATGAGCAGTTCTTC | CASSFIRGAANEQFF
- | TRBD2 | TRBJ2-2 | TRBV3-1/TRBV3-2 | TGTGCCAGCGGCCTAGCGGGAGGGAACGGGGAGCTGTTTTTT | CASGLAGGNGELFF
- | TRBD1 | TRBJ1-4 | TRBV5-1 | TGCGCCAGCAGCTCCGTAACAGGGGGCGCATCAAGTGAAAAACTGTTTTTT | CASSSVTGGASSEKLFF
- | - | TRBJ1-5 | TRBV6-4 | TGTGCCAGCAGTGTCTCGAGGCCGATCAATCAGCCCCAGCATTTT | CASSVSRPINQPQHF
- | - | TRBJ1-6 | TRBV28 | TGTGCCAGCTCGGGAAGGAGGCCCTATAATTCACCCCTCCACTTT | CASSGRRPYNSPLHF
- | - | TRBJ2-2 | TRBV24-1 | TGTGCCACCAGTGGGCAGGGGAACACCGGGGAGCTGTTTTTT | CATSGQGNTGELFF
- | TRBD2 | TRBJ2-3 | TRBV28 | TGTGCCAGCAGAACAACGGTGGGAGGGTATCCAGATACGCAGTATTTT | CASRTTVGGYPDTQYF
- | - | TRBJ2-7 | TRBV5-1 | TGCGCCAGCAGCCAAGGAGGGCCCGGCGAGCAGTACTTC | CASSQGGPGEQYF